This T cell receptor beta chain was sequenced in a study of blood T cell repertoires in COVID-19. Clones were sequenced by immunoSEQ multiplex PCR, and TCRdb holds only the in-frame ones, with some missing. In the table there are roughly 200,000 clones, around nine tenths of which are singletons. The receptor comes from a man aged 55 to 70 who had recovered from COVID-19. The material sequenced was peripheral blood.

The CDR3 here is CAWRDRGIEKLFF. The DNA of the CDR3 is TGTGCCTGGAGGGACAGGGGAATTGAAAAACTGTTTTTT. The chain uses TRBV30 and TRBJ1-4, with 9 bases matching TRBD1. Looked up from germline, CDR1 is GTSNPN and CDR2 is SVGIG (reference sequence). The CDR3 is made up of 13 amino acids. The J segment lost 7 bases and the V segment lost 3 bases, leaving 3 bases of the junction unmatched.